The rows below give T cell receptor beta chains drawn from one sample of a study of shared clonotypes between healthy human individuals. Sequencing used immunoSEQ multiplex PCR; TCRdb keeps in-frame clones, though not all of them. This table has hundreds of thousands of clones, 92% appearing once. The sequenced sample consisted of naive CD8+ T cells sorted from blood. All receptors come from a man under 40 in good health. The CDR3 runs from the conserved cysteine through the conserved F or W. Fields, in order: clone size, D gene, V gene, J gene, CDR3 protein, CDR3 DNA. A D gene is named only where the DNA matches it firmly. Only part of the rows carry a size: once, few, many, or a class if the clone is expanded.

>NA|NA|TRBV19|TRBJ2-5
CASSIGAGVQETQYF
TGTGCCAGTAGTATAGGAGCAGGGGTCCAGGAGACCCAGTACTTC
>NA|NA|TRBV28|TRBJ2-2
CASSLYPGRTGELFF
TGTGCCAGCAGTTTATACCCCGGGAGAACCGGGGAGCTGTTTTTT
>NA|NA|TRBV19|TRBJ2-4
CASIMPGYPIQYF
TGTGCCAGTATCATGCCGGGATACCCCATTCAGTACTTC
>NA|NA|TRBV7-9|TRBJ2-2
CASSFTSGDEYTGELFF
TGTGCCAGCAGCTTTACGTCCGGAGACGAATACACCGGGGAGCTGTTTTTT
>NA|TRBD2|TRBV11-2|TRBJ2-1
CASSFPQRDGEQFF
TGTGCCAGCAGCTTTCCGCAGCGGGATGGTGAGCAGTTCTTC
>NA|NA|TRBV11-2|TRBJ2-7
CASSPYAAGALHEQYF
TGTGCCAGCAGCCCGTACGCGGCGGGGGCCTTACACGAGCAGTACTTC
>NA|TRBD1|TRBV18|TRBJ2-5
CASSPGGQNQYQETQYF
TGTGCCAGCTCACCAGGGGGACAGAACCAGTACCAAGAGACCCAGTACTTC
>once|NA|TRBV4-1|TRBJ2-7
CASSQVQGHSYEQYF
TGCGCCAGCAGCCAAGTCCAGGGACACTCCTACGAGCAGTACTTC
>NA|NA|TRBV28|TRBJ2-3
CASSSSTTGQYF
TGTGCCAGCAGTTCGTCGACTACTGGGCAGTATTTT
>NA|TRBD2|TRBV2|TRBJ2-5
CATWGLAVQETQYF
TGTGCCACTTGGGGACTAGCGGTACAAGAGACCCAGTACTTC
>NA|NA|TRBV28|TRBJ2-1
CATRLEGFFEQFF
TGTGCCACCAGACTAGAGGGCTTTTTTGAGCAGTTCTTC
>NA|NA|TRBV27|TRBJ1-1
CASSLSLRTEAFF
TGTGCCAGCAGTTTATCGTTGCGGACTGAAGCTTTCTTT
>NA|NA|TRBV6-5|TRBJ2-3
CASSPGSDTQYF
TGTGCCAGCAGCCCAGGGTCTGATACGCAGTATTTT
>NA|NA|TRBV5-1|TRBJ1-5
CASSLDLSGNQPQHF
TGCGCCAGCAGCTTGGATCTTAGCGGCAATCAGCCCCAGCATTTT
>NA|TRBD1|TRBV10-3|TRBJ1-3
CAISDTTRGFAGNTIYF
TGTGCCATCAGCGACACCACCAGGGGGTTTGCCGGAAACACCATATATTTT
>once|NA|TRBV6-1|TRBJ2-3
CASSEAFGSTDTQYF
TGTGCCAGCAGTGAAGCGTTCGGCTCCACAGATACGCAGTATTTT
>NA|NA|TRBV27|TRBJ2-1
CASTQGGYSYNEQFF
TGTGCCAGCACCCAGGGCGGGTACTCCTACAATGAGCAGTTCTTC
>NA|TRBD1|TRBV4-1|TRBJ2-7
CASSYGQGLTYEQYF
TGCGCCAGCAGCTACGGACAGGGGCTAACCTACGAGCAGTACTTC
>NA|NA|TRBV27|TRBJ2-1
CASSLTGRQFF
TGTGCCAGCAGTTTAACAGGGAGGCAGTTCTTC
>NA|TRBD1|TRBV6-4|TRBJ1-1
CASSDEGGFITEAFF
TGTGCCAGCAGTGACGAAGGGGGCTTTATCACTGAAGCTTTCTTT
>NA|NA|TRBV18|TRBJ2-2
CASSPPLGTGELFF
TGTGCCAGCTCACCCCCACTAGGAACCGGGGAGCTGTTTTTT
>NA|NA|TRBV15|TRBJ1-3
CATSTPGRLSGNTIYF
TGTGCCACCAGCACCCCCGGACGGCTCTCTGGAAACACCATATATTTT
>NA|NA|TRBV11-2|TRBJ2-5
CASRDVGETQYF
TGTGCCAGCAGAGACGTTGGGGAGACCCAGTACTTC
>NA|TRBD1|TRBV5-6|TRBJ2-5
CASSLRTGWETQYF
TGTGCCAGCAGCCTACGGACAGGGTGGGAGACCCAGTACTTC
>few|TRBD2|TRBV6-4|TRBJ2-3
CASSDSTAGVTDTQYF
TGTGCCAGCAGTGACTCGACGGCGGGAGTCACAGATACGCAGTATTTT
>NA|TRBD1|TRBV7-9|TRBJ1-3
CASSARDREFGNTIYF
TGTGCCAGCAGCGCCCGGGACAGGGAATTTGGAAACACCATATATTTT
>once|TRBD2|TRBV11-3|TRBJ2-7
CASSLLRTSGGLEQYF
TGTGCCAGCAGCTTACTTCGGACTAGCGGGGGGCTAGAGCAGTACTTC
>NA|TRBD2|TRBV27|TRBJ2-6
CASSLSGRIGANVLTF
TGTGCCAGCAGTTTATCCGGGAGGATTGGGGCCAACGTCCTGACTTTC
>NA|TRBD2|TRBV10-2|TRBJ2-1
CASRTSGSSYEQFF
TGCGCCAGCCGGACTAGCGGGAGTTCTTATGAGCAGTTCTTC
>NA|NA|TRBV10-3|TRBJ2-5
CAISESLGGDGETQYF
TGTGCCATCAGTGAGAGCTTAGGGGGAGATGGAGAGACCCAGTACTTC
>NA|TRBD1|TRBV27|TRBJ2-7
CASSPRDSRALEQYF
TGTGCCAGCAGTCCCCGGGACAGTCGGGCACTCGAGCAGTACTTC
>NA|TRBD1|TRBV27|TRBJ2-3
CASSQRTGGTDTQYF
TGTGCCAGCAGTCAACGGACAGGGGGCACAGATACGCAGTATTTT
>NA|TRBD2|TRBV7-8|TRBJ2-1
CASSRRGSAGGPYNEQFF
TGTGCCAGCAGCAGGAGGGGGTCAGCGGGAGGACCCTACAATGAGCAGTTCTTC
>few|TRBD1|TRBV14|TRBJ2-7
CASTRTGGYEQYF
TGTGCCAGCACCCGGACAGGGGGCTACGAGCAGTACTTC
>NA|NA|TRBV28|TRBJ2-7
CASSLSVRWTKYEQYF
TGTGCCAGCAGTTTATCCGTCCGATGGACAAAATACGAGCAGTACTTC
>NA|NA|TRBV6-5|TRBJ2-7
CASSYTGRGSYEQYF
TGTGCCAGCAGTTATACCGGTCGGGGCTCCTACGAGCAGTACTTC
>NA|TRBD1|TRBV28|TRBJ1-1
CASHRGEWNTEAFF
TGTGCCAGCCACAGGGGAGAGTGGAACACTGAAGCTTTCTTT
>NA|NA|TRBV11-2|TRBJ2-7
CASSHTAYEQYF
TGTGCCAGCAGCCATACAGCCTACGAGCAGTACTTC
>NA|NA|TRBV29-1|TRBJ1-2
CSVEEVTASLYGYTF
TGCAGCGTTGAAGAAGTGACGGCCTCTCTCTATGGCTACACCTTC
>NA|TRBD2|TRBV6-6|TRBJ2-2
CASSYSGRGRTGELFF
TGTGCCAGCAGTTACTCGGGACGCGGGAGAACCGGGGAGCTGTTTTTT
>once|NA|TRBV27|TRBJ1-1
CASSSDSWGNTEAFF
TGTGCCAGCAGTTCTGACAGCTGGGGGAACACTGAAGCTTTCTTT
>NA|NA|TRBV6-5|TRBJ1-2
CASSELDGNGYTF
TGTGCCAGCAGCGAGTTGGATGGGAATGGCTACACCTTC
>NA|NA|TRBV27|TRBJ1-1
CASSFWGGVPNTEAFF
TGTGCCAGCAGTTTTTGGGGGGGCGTACCGAACACTGAAGCTTTCTTT
>NA|NA|TRBV5-6|TRBJ2-7
CASSLRQNYEQYF
TGTGCCAGCAGCTTGAGACAGAACTACGAGCAGTACTTC
>once|NA|TRBV29-1|TRBJ2-2
CSVHFKDQTGELFF
TGCAGCGTTCACTTCAAGGACCAAACCGGGGAGCTGTTTTTT
>NA|TRBD1|TRBV30|TRBJ2-7
CAWSAGTGDEQYF
TGTGCCTGGAGTGCGGGGACAGGGGACGAGCAGTACTTC
>NA|TRBD1|TRBV5-3|TRBJ2-5
CARSWRQGQETQYF
TGTGCCAGAAGCTGGCGACAGGGTCAAGAGACCCAGTACTTC
>once|TRBD1|TRBV9|TRBJ2-7
CASSVGGQKAYEQYF
TGTGCCAGCAGCGTAGGGGGACAGAAAGCCTACGAGCAGTACTTC
>NA|NA|TRBV29-1|TRBJ2-2
CSVEWGARTGELFF
TGCAGCGTTGAATGGGGGGCGCGTACCGGGGAGCTGTTTTTT
>NA|NA|TRBV11-2|TRBJ2-1
CASTPLGAATYNEQFF
TGTGCCAGCACTCCCCTCGGGGCAGCAACCTACAATGAGCAGTTCTTC